These T cell receptor beta chains were read from a single sample in a study of T-cell memory formation after mild COVID-19. TCRdb reprocessed the 5' RACE reads with MiXCR, giving one entry per CDR3 protein. Of hundreds of thousands of distinct CDR3 sequences detected, about 17% appear once; the ten largest clones hold about 22%. Sequenced sample: PBMCs or a T cell subset sorted from them (not recorded which). These receptors originate from a man aged 18 to 35 who had mild COVID-19 (a few samples of this study predate the infection). Cell type and time point are not known. Both conserved end residues are part of each CDR3. Each record gives: CDR3 protein, CDR3 DNA, D gene, clone size, V gene, J gene. D genes are given only for firm matches. The size field is filled for only some rows; it gives once, few, many or a size class.

CASRTPGQGYNEQFF	TGTGCCAGTAGGACTCCGGGACAGGGCTACAATGAGCAGTTCTTC	TRBD1	few	TRBV19	TRBJ2-1
CSAPRGIRNEQFF	TGCAGTGCGCCGCGGGGGATCCGCAATGAGCAGTTCTTC	TRBD2	.	TRBV20-1	TRBJ2-1
CASSLAAGSQETQYF	TGTGCCAGCAGCTTGGCAGCGGGGAGCCAAGAGACCCAGTACTTC	TRBD2	few	TRBV5-6	TRBJ2-5
CASNDRGDQPQHF	TGTGCCAGCAACGACAGGGGTGATCAGCCCCAGCATTTT	TRBD1	few	TRBV7-2	TRBJ1-5
CASSQYSGPLYEQYF	TGTGCCAGCAGTCAATATAGTGGCCCCCTGTACGAGCAGTACTTC	.	few	TRBV6-5	TRBJ2-7
CASMGGGYNEQFF	TGTGCCAGCATGGGTGGGGGCTACAATGAGCAGTTCTTC	.	few	TRBV12-3/TRBV12-4	TRBJ2-1
CASSYGPGQPQHF	TGTGCCAGCAGCTATGGTCCCGGCCAGCCCCAGCATTTT	.	.	TRBV11-2	TRBJ1-5
CASSLGGTTGEPFF	TGCGCCAGCAGCTTGGGAGGTACCACCGGGGAGCCGTTTTTT	.	.	TRBV5-1	TRBJ2-2
CASSHRQGRQEKLFF	TGTGCCAGTAGCCACCGACAGGGGAGACAGGAAAAACTGTTTTTT	TRBD1	few	TRBV19	TRBJ1-4
CASSFRDMYNEQFF	TGTGCCAGCAGTTTTCGGGACATGTACAATGAGCAGTTCTTC	.	few	TRBV12-3/TRBV12-4	TRBJ2-1
CASSMTALSSYNEQFF	TGTGCCAGCAGCATGACAGCTCTTTCCTCCTACAATGAGCAGTTCTTC	.	few	TRBV6-5	TRBJ2-1
CASSPVGIENEQFF	TGTGCCAGCTCACCAGTCGGTATTGAGAATGAGCAGTTCTTC	.	.	TRBV18	TRBJ2-1
CATSEPTMDGHHYGYTF	TGTGCCACCAGTGAGCCGACGATGGACGGGCACCACTATGGCTACACCTTC	.	.	TRBV24-1	TRBJ1-2
CASSPQVHPGNTIYF	TGTGCCAGCAGCCCGCAGGTCCATCCCGGAAACACCATATATTTT	.	.	TRBV3-1	TRBJ1-3
CASSPFVGTYGDSPLHF	TGTGCCAGCAGCCCATTCGTAGGGACGTACGGAGATTCACCCCTCCACTTT	.	.	TRBV7-2	TRBJ1-6
CASSEDYGYTF	TGTGCCAGCAGTGAAGACTATGGCTACACCTTC	.	.	TRBV2	TRBJ1-2
CASSQELGSGGSNTGELFF	TGCGCCAGCAGCCAAGAGCTCGGTAGCGGGGGTTCGAACACCGGGGAGCTGTTTTTT	TRBD2	.	TRBV4-3	TRBJ2-2
CASSLVPTGGGYTF	TGTGCCAGCAGCTTAGTGCCGACAGGGGGTGGCTACACCTTC	TRBD1	few	TRBV7-9	TRBJ1-2
CASSSSDSYEQYF	TGTGCCAGCAGTAGCAGCGATTCCTACGAGCAGTACTTC	.	.	TRBV6-6	TRBJ2-7
CASRPTGANVLTF	TGTGCCAGCAGACCCACTGGGGCCAACGTCCTGACTTTC	.	few	TRBV28	TRBJ2-6
CASSLRGSEDTQYF	TGTGCCAGCAGCTTAAGAGGGTCGGAGGATACGCAGTATTTT	.	.	TRBV7-3	TRBJ2-3
CASSARRDRGTEAFF	TGCGCCAGCAGCGCACGCCGGGACAGGGGCACTGAAGCTTTCTTT	TRBD1	few	TRBV5-1	TRBJ1-1
CASSYSTSGAYEQYF	TGTGCCAGCAGTTACTCGACTAGCGGGGCCTACGAGCAGTACTTC	TRBD2	.	TRBV6-2/TRBV6-3	TRBJ2-7
CASRDRGAAEAFF	TGCGCCAGCAGGGACCGGGGGGCGGCTGAAGCTTTCTTT	.	.	TRBV5-1	TRBJ1-1
CASSSRALQETQYF	TGTGCCAGCAGCTCCCGGGCTCTCCAAGAGACCCAGTACTTC	.	.	TRBV7-9	TRBJ2-5
CASSRRTDGYTF	TGTGCCAGCAGTCGAAGGACGGATGGCTACACCTTC	.	.	TRBV3-1	TRBJ1-2
CASSLRRGQPQHF	TGTGCCAGCAGCTTAAGGAGGGGTCAGCCCCAGCATTTT	.	many	TRBV7-3	TRBJ1-5
CASSQVPDRGRSTDTQYF	TGTGCCAGCAGCCAAGTGCCCGACAGGGGGCGAAGCACAGATACGCAGTATTTT	TRBD1	.	TRBV3-1	TRBJ2-3
CASSGGTGGYEQFF	TGTGCCAGCAGTGGCGGGACAGGGGGCTATGAGCAGTTCTTC	TRBD1	few	TRBV6-2/TRBV6-3	TRBJ2-1
CASSEINQPQHF	TGTGCCAGCAGCGAAATCAATCAGCCCCAGCATTTT	.	few	TRBV7-2	TRBJ1-5
CASRATGHVNTEAFF	TGTGCCAGCAGAGCAACCGGTCATGTGAACACTGAAGCTTTCTTT	.	many	TRBV6-5	TRBJ1-1
CASSVGLGTGELFF	TGTGCCAGCAGCGTCGGACTAGGGACCGGGGAGCTGTTTTTT	TRBD2	.	TRBV11-2	TRBJ2-2
CASSSRTGVFLNTEAFF	TGTGCCAGCAGCTCCCGGACAGGGGTTTTTTTGAACACTGAAGCTTTCTTT	TRBD1	few	TRBV7-9	TRBJ1-1
CASSLVGQTDTQYF	TGCGCCAGCAGCTTGGTGGGACAGACAGATACGCAGTATTTT	TRBD1	.	TRBV5-1	TRBJ2-3
CASSLVSVGYTF	TGTGCCAGCAGCTTAGTATCTGTTGGCTACACCTTC	.	few	TRBV7-2	TRBJ1-2
CASSLVRGNEAFF	TGTGCCAGCAGCTTGGTCCGGGGGAATGAAGCTTTCTTT	.	.	TRBV13	TRBJ1-1
CSARDEGSQPQHF	TGCAGTGCTAGAGATGAGGGCAGTCAGCCCCAGCATTTT	.	.	TRBV20-1	TRBJ1-5
CSAEGDRNQPQHF	TGCAGTGCCGAGGGGGATCGCAATCAGCCCCAGCATTTT	.	.	TRBV20-1	TRBJ1-5
CASSRQGVEEKLFF	TGTGCCAGCAGTCGACAGGGGGTCGAGGAAAAACTGTTTTTT	TRBD1	.	TRBV12-3/TRBV12-4	TRBJ1-4
CASSVLLDYSNEQFF	TGTGCCAGCAGCGTTCTTCTCGATTATAGCAATGAGCAGTTCTTC	.	.	TRBV9	TRBJ2-1
CASSLGQAEDTQYF	TGCGCCAGCAGCTTGGGACAGGCTGAAGATACGCAGTATTTT	.	.	TRBV5-1	TRBJ2-3
CASSSIRHFPSHF	TGTGCCAGCAGCTCTATTCGTCACTTCCCGTCACACTTC	.	.	TRBV7-2	TRBJ2-5
CASSQEAARTGYNEQFF	TGTGCCAGCAGCCAAGAGGCGGCGCGAACCGGTTACAATGAGCAGTTCTTC	.	.	TRBV3-1	TRBJ2-1
CATSDFRRGAGTDTQYF	TGTGCCACCAGTGATTTCAGGCGGGGAGCGGGCACAGATACGCAGTATTTT	.	many	TRBV24-1	TRBJ2-3
CASRRPGQGYEQYF	TGTGCCAGCAGACGACCGGGACAGGGTTACGAGCAGTACTTC	TRBD1	few	TRBV12-3/TRBV12-4	TRBJ2-7
CASSLAVGGGTDTQYF	TGCGCCAGCAGCTTGGCTGTCGGGGGAGGCACAGATACGCAGTATTTT	.	many	TRBV5-1	TRBJ2-3
CASSAKGGGYGYTF	TGTGCCAGCAGCGCTAAAGGGGGCGGCTATGGCTACACCTTC	TRBD1	.	TRBV9	TRBJ1-2
CASSAGLADPPDTQYF	TGCGCCAGCAGCGCGGGACTAGCGGATCCCCCGGATACGCAGTATTTT	TRBD2	few	TRBV4-3	TRBJ2-3